The clone carrying this T cell receptor beta chain was found many times. Its specificity is not known. The CDR3 extends over 14 amino acids. Trimming removed 0 bases at V and 2 bases at J, with 9 bases between. The germline CDR1 and CDR2 sequences are SGDLS and YYNGEE. This sample was taken from a study of molecular identifiers for immune sequencing clone quantification. At the level of the study: Four of five splits of RNA from roughly 20,000 or 100,000 naive CD8 cells were sequenced in replicates. Study conclusions and caveats: Clone sizes could be underestimated for highly expanded clones when identical TCR molecules share a barcode. Clones carrying above 20 RNA copies accounted for over 98% of effector molecules, under 1% in naive cells.

For bulk TCR libraries, previously described methods and listed TCR primers were used. TCRdb independently ran MiXCR on the PCR reads; one entry per CDR3 protein. The sample has 550,000 to 750,000 distinct CDR3 sequences; just under 20% are singletons. The chain has TRBV9 and TRBJ2-7; the D gene is possibly TRBD1 (6 bases). This TCR was recovered from a human donor in good health. Some libraries in this study had Jurkat cell RNA spiked in. Sequenced input: naive CD8+ T cells from blood, with Jurkat cell RNA spiked in. Subset in this sample: FACS-sorted CD8+CD4-CCR7+CD45RA+ naive T cells. CDR3: CASSVDWGPYEQYF. The DNA of the CDR3 is TGTGCCAGCAGCGTAGATTGGGGGCCCTACGAGCAGTACTTC.